These 11 T cell receptor beta chains were sequenced from one sample in a study of Ad26.COV2.S vaccination and SARS-CoV-2 variants. Assay: immunoSEQ multiplex PCR; the TCRdb copy retains only in-frame clones and omits some. The data hold 500,000 or so clones, with 89% observed a single time. Stated treatment: roughly 19 received Ad26.COV2.S at low or high dose, single or two shots; five or six received placebo; per-sample allocation not given. Following the first vaccine or placebo injection, samples were taken on day 63. The sequences come from peripheral blood, collected in a trial of Ad26.COV2.S vaccine versus placebo. The receptors stem from a person aged 18-65 years who received the Ad26.COV2.S COVID-19 vaccine or a placebo.

The chain links TRBV18 to TRBJ1-2, with D possibly being TRBD1 (5 bases). The CDR3 has 12 amino acids. The germline gives CDR1 KGHSH, CDR2 LQKENI. Trimming removed 3 bases at V and 7 bases at J, with 9 bases between. CDR3 sequence (DNA): TGTGCCAGCTCACCCAGGGTTAGTGGCTACACCTTC. It translates to CASSPRVSGYTF.

In DNA form, the CDR3 reads TGTGCCAGCAGCTTAGCAACGGTCTACACTGAAGCTTTCTTT. This sequence encodes CASSLATVYTEAFF. V usage is TRBV7-9 and J usage is TRBJ1-1; D is unclear. Germline V lookup: CDR1 SEHNR, CDR2 FQNEAQ (reference sequence). The CDR3 has 14 residues. Deletions cut 0 bases from V and 3 bases from J, with 8 bases between.

In the case of this clone: This sample includes further DNA sequences coding for the same CDR3. CDR3 loop: CASSFGGRNQPQHF. CDR3 coding DNA: TGTGCCAGCAGCTTCGGGGGGCGGAATCAGCCCCAGCATTTT. The genes are TRBV7-2 and TRBJ1-5; D perhaps matches TRBD1 (6 bases). Trimming removed 3 bases at V and 4 bases at J, with 10 bases between. This CDR3 comprises 14 residues. The germline CDR1 and CDR2 sequences are SGHTA and FQGNSA.

The rearrangement links TRBV29-1 to TRBJ2-7; the match to TRBD1 covers 11 bases. From germline, CDR1 is SQVTM and CDR2 ANQGSEA. This CDR3 region has 13 residues. V dropped 7 bases and J dropped 2; count of bases not matched to a gene: 4. The CDR3 reads CSAGTGGTYEQYF. The CDR3 DNA is TGCAGCGCTGGGACAGGGGGAACCTACGAGCAGTACTTC.

The chain carries TRBV5-1 and TRBJ1-1; D is perhaps TRBD1 (6 bases). V lost 0 bases to trimming and J lost 3 bases, with 15 bases between them. The CDR3 covers 16 residues. In germline, CDR1 is SGHRS, CDR2 YFSETQ. CDR3 protein: CASSLALQGVYTEAFF. The CDR3 DNA sequence: TGCGCCAGCAGCTTGGCCCTACAGGGTGTGTACACTGAAGCTTTCTTT. The full variable domain, in which reference TRBV5-1 and TRBJ1-1 provide the parts outside the CDR3, is KAGVTQTPRYLIKTRGQQVTLSCSPISGHRSVSWYQQTPGQGLQFLFEYFSETQRNKGNFPGRFSGRQFSNSRSEMNVSTLELGDSALYLCASSLALQGVYTEAFFGQGTRLTVV.

The chain has TRBV19 and TRBJ1-5; D may be TRBD1 (6 bases). Germline V gives CDR1 LNHDA, CDR2 SQIVND (reference sequence). This CDR3 contains 15 residues. Trimming pared 9 bases from V and 6 bases from J, leaving 21 bases between. The CDR3, as DNA: TGTGCCAGCCAACCCCCCGACAGGCTCGGTCAGCCCCAGCATTTT. Encoded protein: CASQPPDRLGQPQHF.

The chain has TRBV3-1 (or the pseudogene TRBV3-2) and TRBJ2-1, with TRBD2 identical over 7 bases. Germline V lookup: CDR1 LGHDT, CDR2 YNNKEL (reference sequence). V gave up 4 bases and J gave up 10 bases; unmatched junction bases: 25. This CDR3 contains 19 residues. The CDR3 is CASSRPPRSAGEPLWEQFF. The DNA of the CDR3 is TGTGCCAGCAGCCGCCCCCCGCGGTCTGCGGGAGAGCCGCTTTGGGAGCAGTTCTTC.

This clone was seen once. The V call is TRBV27, the J call TRBJ2-1; a possible D gene is TRBD1 (6 bases). V lost 4 bases and J 0 bases, leaving 13 bases between the germline ends. The CDR3 consists of 16 residues. The V gene's germline CDR1 is MNHEY and CDR2 SMNVEV (reference sequence). CDR3 protein: CASSSPRGLSYNEQFF. Written as DNA, the CDR3 is TGTGCCAGCAGTTCCCCCAGGGGCCTCTCCTACAATGAGCAGTTCTTC.

The chain joins TRBV15 to TRBJ2-1; 7 positions match TRBD2. Trimming cost V 1 base and J 6 bases; bases outside gene matches: 12. Germline V gene sequence: CDR1 LNHNV, CDR2 YYDKDF (reference sequence). The CDR3 contains 17 residues. The CDR3: CATSRGGGSLVRNEQFF. The CDR3 DNA sequence: TGTGCCACCAGCAGAGGCGGCGGGAGTTTGGTTCGCAATGAGCAGTTCTTC.

The genes are TRBV12-3 or TRBV12-4 and TRBJ1-5; TRBD1 might be the D (6 bases). V lost 5 bases, J lost 5 bases, and 10 bases lay in between. The CDR3 loop spans 13 amino acids. In DNA, the CDR3 is TGTGCCAGCAGTCCTTCAGGGGATCAGCCCCAGCATTTT. It encodes CASSPSGDQPQHF.

The rearrangement uses TRBV5-4 and TRBJ1-1, with D possibly matching TRBD1 (5 bases). Germline V lookup: CDR1 SGHNT, CDR2 YYREEE (reference sequence). V was trimmed by 0 bases and J by 8 bases, leaving 11 bases between them. The CDR3 extends over 13 amino acids. CDR3 loop: CASSLDWGGEAFF. CDR3 nucleotide sequence: TGTGCCAGCAGCTTGGACTGGGGGGGGGAAGCTTTCTTT.